This T cell receptor beta chain derives from a study of T cell responses to AZD1222 COVID-19 vaccine. Assay: immunoSEQ multiplex PCR; the TCRdb copy retains only in-frame clones and omits some. The data hold about 180,000 clones, with approximately 86% observed a single time. Turning to this clone: Its antigen is as yet unknown.

Study-wide results and caveats: Repertoires in all cases were sampled only once the peak T cell response had passed. The sample set comprised mostly white British donors with more females, and clonal diversity was possibly underestimated.

The ends were cut back, 1 base at V and 3 bases at J, with 16 bases in the middle. CDR1 LGHDT and CDR2 YNNKEL come from the germline V gene (reference sequence). CDR3 length: 16 residues. Here the sequenced sample was peripheral blood, taken on day 0 of AZD1222 vaccination. The sequence came from an adult in good health. V and J are TRBV3-1 (or the pseudogene TRBV3-2) and TRBJ2-7; the D gene is possibly TRBD2 (6 bases). CDR3 DNA sequence: TGTGCCAGCAGCCAAGGGGACGGGAGAATGAACTACGAGCAGTACTTC. Translated: CASSQGDGRMNYEQYF.